The rows below give T cell receptor beta chains drawn from one sample of a study of blood T cell repertoires in COVID-19. The assay was immunoSEQ multiplex PCR, and TCRdb's table has in-frame clones only and misses some. The table includes 170,000 or so clones, 86% detected once. The sequenced material came from peripheral blood. The receptors here all came from a man over 45 with active or convalescent COVID-19. The CDR3 runs from the conserved cysteine through the conserved F or W. Each record gives: clone size, J gene, D gene, V gene, CDR3 protein, CDR3 DNA. The D gene is left open where the match is weak. Clone size appears in some rows only: once, few, many, or a class for an expanded clone.

>-|TRBJ2-7|TRBD2|TRBV3-1/TRBV3-2
CARTPGGRTGGEQYF
TGTGCCCGCACCCCGGGGGGGCGGACGGGGGGCGAGCAGTACTTC
>-|TRBJ1-2|-|TRBV11-2
CASSLDVSTNYGYTF
TGTGCCAGCAGCTTAGATGTTAGTACCAACTATGGCTACACCTTC
>-|TRBJ1-2|TRBD1|TRBV9
CASSVLDRGNYGYTF
TGTGCCAGCAGCGTACTGGACAGGGGCAACTATGGCTACACCTTC
>-|TRBJ1-2|-|TRBV6-1
CASSETGHGYTF
TGTGCCAGCAGTGAAACCGGTCATGGCTACACCTTC
>-|TRBJ1-6|-|TRBV5-8
CASSFRQNSPLHF
TGTGCCAGCAGCTTCCGACAGAATTCACCCCTCCACTTT
>-|TRBJ2-3|-|TRBV4-2
CASSLLSGKEADTQYF
TGTGCCAGCAGCCTTTTATCCGGGAAAGAAGCAGATACGCAGTATTTT
>-|TRBJ2-7|-|TRBV7-2
CASSPRVYEQYF
TGTGCCAGCAGCCCCCGGGTGTACGAGCAGTACTTC
>-|TRBJ1-4|-|TRBV4-3
CASSPGAVNEKLFF
TGCGCCAGCAGCCCTGGGGCGGTTAATGAAAAACTGTTTTTT
>-|TRBJ2-1|TRBD2|TRBV7-3
CASSFLAGGNLGEQFF
TGTGCCAGCAGCTTCCTAGCGGGAGGAAACTTAGGTGAGCAGTTCTTC
>few|TRBJ1-3|TRBD1|TRBV15
CATSRDRGAGNTIYF
TGTGCCACCAGCAGAGACAGGGGGGCTGGAAACACCATATATTTT
>-|TRBJ2-7|TRBD1|TRBV14
CASSLPGQSREQYF
TGTGCCAGCAGCCTCCCGGGACAGTCGAGGGAGCAGTACTTC
>-|TRBJ2-1|TRBD1|TRBV15
CATSRDTEQGNEQFF
TGTGCCACCAGCAGAGATACGGAACAGGGGAATGAGCAGTTCTTC
>-|TRBJ1-2|-|TRBV6-2/TRBV6-3
CASSYSRQEANYGYTF
TGTGCCAGCAGTTACTCGAGACAGGAAGCTAACTATGGCTACACCTTC
>-|TRBJ2-2|-|TRBV21-1
CASSTYRDSGGGWVTGELFF
TGTGCCAGCAGCACCTACCGGGACTCGGGGGGGGGTTGGGTCACCGGGGAGCTGTTTTTT
>-|TRBJ2-3|TRBD2|TRBV5-1
CASYPGGTSGRAADTQYF
TGCGCCAGTTACCCAGGTGGGACTAGCGGGAGGGCCGCAGATACGCAGTATTTT
>-|TRBJ2-7|TRBD1|TRBV6-2/TRBV6-3
CASSNDRGLRYEQYF
TGTGCCAGCAGTAACGACAGGGGGCTTCGCTACGAGCAGTACTTC
>-|TRBJ2-2|TRBD2|TRBV7-2
CALGLTNTGELFF
TGTGCCCTGGGACTAACGAACACCGGGGAGCTGTTTTTT
>-|TRBJ1-4|TRBD1|TRBV2
CASSLRTGGNEKLFF
TGTGCCAGCAGTCTCCGGACAGGGGGCAATGAAAAACTGTTTTTT
>-|TRBJ1-4|-|TRBV12-3/TRBV12-4
CASTFTREKLFF
TGTGCCAGCACCTTTACTAGGGAAAAACTGTTTTTT
>-|TRBJ2-1|-|TRBV7-9
CASSTSGSVGNEQFF
TGTGCCAGCAGCACCAGCGGGTCGGTCGGTAATGAGCAGTTCTTC
>-|TRBJ1-2|-|TRBV29-1
CSVEVKGARAYGYTF
TGCAGCGTTGAGGTCAAAGGGGCCAGGGCCTATGGCTACACCTTC
>-|TRBJ1-1|-|TRBV11-3
CASSSTGRQFSGEAFF
TGTGCCAGCAGCTCCACAGGCCGCCAGTTTTCAGGTGAAGCTTTCTTT
>-|TRBJ2-4|-|TRBV28
CASSLGEVEYF
TGTGCCAGCAGTTTAGGGGAGGTGGAGTACTTC